These 32 T cell receptor beta chains originate from one sample sequenced in a study of blood T cell repertoires in COVID-19. Profiled with immunoSEQ multiplex PCR; TCRdb holds only in-frame clones, not every one. The sample yields 95,000 to 100,000 clones, 84% seen once. Sequenced sample: peripheral blood. All receptors derive from a human donor in a cohort sampled during active COVID-19.

V gene TRBV3-1 (or the pseudogene TRBV3-2) combines with J gene TRBJ2-3, with 10 positions matching TRBD2. This CDR3 spans 15 amino acids. Germline V gives CDR1 LGHDT, CDR2 YNNKEL (reference sequence). The trim removed 5 bases at V and 3 bases at J, leaving 5 bases unmatched. CDR3 nucleotide sequence: TGTGCCAGCAGCGTTCTAGCGGGGGAAACAGATACGCAGTATTTT. Amino acid sequence: CASSVLAGETDTQYF.

The V call is TRBV5-6, the J call TRBJ1-2, with TRBD1 matching over 9 bases. With 4 bases clipped from V and 9 bases from J, the junction kept 7 bases outside the gene matches. CDR1 and CDR2 (germline): SGHDT, YYEEEE. The CDR3 sequence is 13 residues long. CDR3 in DNA: TGTGCCAGCAGCCAACGAGGGACAGGGCGCTACACCTTC. It specifies CASSQRGTGRYTF. Complete variable domain (other parts from reference TRBV5-6 and TRBJ1-2): DAGVTQSPTHLIKTRGQQVTLRCSPKSGHDTVSWYQQALGQGPQFIFQYYEEEERQRGNFPDRFSGHQFPNYSSELNVNALLLGDSALYLCASSQRGTGRYTFGSGTRLTVV.

The chain has TRBV19 and TRBJ1-3; 8 nucleotides match TRBD1. The length of the CDR3 is 14 residues. The germline V gene has CDR1 LNHDA and CDR2 SQIVND (reference sequence). Trimming at V came to 6 bases and at J to 8 bases, leaving 9 bases not matched to a gene. In DNA form, the CDR3 reads TGTGCCAGTAGAACCGCAGGGGGCGCGGACACCATATATTTT. This encodes CASRTAGGADTIYF. Based on the CDR3 plus reference TRBV19 and TRBJ1-3, the full variable domain is DGGITQSPKYLFRKEGQNVTLSCEQNLNHDAMYWYRQDPGQGLRLIYYSQIVNDFQKGDIAEGYSVSREKKESFPLTVTSAQKNPTAFYLCASRTAGGADTIYFGEGSWLTVV.

The V call is TRBV19, the J call TRBJ1-4; a weak D match, TRBD1 (6 bases). The CDR3 length is 15 residues. CDR1 LNHDA and CDR2 SQIVND come from the germline V gene (reference sequence). V was shortened by 10 bases and J by 7 bases, with 22 bases between the two germline ends. The CDR3 sequence is CATAQAGGYSEKLFF. CDR3 bases: TGTGCCACCGCCCAGGCGGGGGGCTATAGTGAAAAACTGTTTTTT.

The chain uses TRBV3-1 (or the pseudogene TRBV3-2) and TRBJ2-2; 10 nucleotides match TRBD2. The CDR3 runs to 15 residues. Unmatched junction bases numbered 2, after V lost 1 base and J lost 6 bases. Germline CDR1 is LGHDT and CDR2 is YNNKEL (reference sequence). The CDR3 DNA reads as TGTGCCAGCAGCCAAGGACTAGCGGGTTCCGGGGAGCTGTTTTTT. Translating it yields CASSQGLAGSGELFF.

The chain has TRBV4-1 and TRBJ1-3, with D perhaps TRBD1 (5 bases). Germline CDR1 reads MGHRA; CDR2 reads YSYEKL. The CDR3 totals 15 residues. V dropped 2 bases and J dropped 0 bases, with 8 bases sitting between them. The CDR3 region has the DNA TGCGCCAGCAGCCAACAGGGTTACTCTGGAAACACCATATATTTT. Translation: CASSQQGYSGNTIYF.

The chain uses TRBV3-1 (or the pseudogene TRBV3-2) and TRBJ1-5, with D unresolved. V gave up 1 base and J gave up 4 bases, with 5 bases separating them. Germline V gene data show CDR1 as LGHDT and CDR2 as YNNKEL (reference sequence). The CDR3 loop spans 13 amino acids. The CDR3 DNA reads TGTGCCAGCAGCCAAGCCGTGAATCAGCCCCAGCATTTT. This encodes CASSQAVNQPQHF.

V gene TRBV5-6 combines with J gene TRBJ1-4; D remains unclear. The germline V gene encodes CDR1 SGHDT and CDR2 YYEEEE. V was clipped by 1 base and J by 4 bases, with 11 bases between them. CDR3 size: 15 residues. The chain's CDR3 is CASSLLSGINEKLFF. The DNA of the CDR3 is TGTGCCAGCAGCTTGCTCTCAGGTATTAATGAAAAACTGTTTTTT.

V gene TRBV24-1 combines with J gene TRBJ2-3; a possible D gene is TRBD2 (6 bases). Germline V lookup: CDR1 KGHDR, CDR2 SFDVKD. The V gene lost 4 bases and the J gene lost 4 bases, with 11 bases spanning the gap. The CDR3 consists of 14 residues. CDR3 DNA sequence: TGTGCCACCAGTGACGGAGCGGGCGCAGATACGCAGTATTTT. It codes for CATSDGAGADTQYF.

The chain is built from TRBV7-9 and TRBJ2-1; TRBD2 matches 7 bases. CDR1 is SEHNR, CDR2 FQNEAQ, per germline (reference sequence). The CDR3 totals 15 residues. V shed 6 bases and J 8 bases; nucleotides not matched to a gene: 13. The CDR3 DNA reads TGTGCCAGCAGTCGGGACTACCCGGAGTGGCATGAGCAGTTCTTC. Protein: CASSRDYPEWHEQFF.

The V call is TRBV6-6, the J call TRBJ2-7; tentative D call: TRBD2 (6 bases). Germline V gene sequence: CDR1 MNHNY, CDR2 SVGAGI (reference sequence). The CDR3 has 13 residues. Trimming pared 2 bases from V and 7 bases from J, leaving 12 bases between. Written as DNA, the CDR3 is TGTGCCAGCAGTTACGTTCCCGGAGGGGAGCAGTACTTC. Translation: CASSYVPGGEQYF.

This clone was seen more than once but under ten times. This chain uses TRBV28 with TRBJ1-2; 11 bases agree with TRBD1. Germline assignment: CDR1 MDHEN and CDR2 SYDVKM. After removal of 6 bases from V and 3 bases from J, the junction contained 3 bases not matched to a gene. This CDR3 comprises 14 residues. The CDR3 reads CASSMGQGDYGYTF. CDR3 bases: TGTGCCAGCAGCATGGGACAGGGGGACTATGGCTACACCTTC.

The chain joins TRBV19 to TRBJ1-5; D not certain. The V gene's germline CDR1 is LNHDA and CDR2 SQIVND (reference sequence). This CDR3 has 14 residues. The V end was cut by 5 bases, the J end by 1 base, with 9 bases between. CDR3 loop: CASSFTESNQPQHF. The CDR3 DNA is TGTGCCAGTAGTTTCACAGAGAGCAATCAGCCCCAGCATTTT.

This chain connects TRBV28 to TRBJ1-4; D might be TRBD1 (5 bases). This CDR3 has 14 amino acids. V lost 8 bases to trimming and J lost 5 bases, with 15 bases between them. The germline CDR1 and CDR2 sequences are MDHEN and SYDVKM. CDR3 in DNA: TGTGCCAGCCTGAGACAGCGTGGGAATGAAAAACTGTTTTTT. Its protein is CASLRQRGNEKLFF.

A single count supports this clone. V gene TRBV27 combines with J gene TRBJ2-7; 9 bases are a match to TRBD2. The CDR3 is 13 residues long. Germline lookup yields CDR1 MNHEY and CDR2 SMNVEV (reference sequence). V dropped 7 bases and J dropped 5; count of bases not matched to a gene: 6. CDR3 sequence (DNA): TGTGCCAGCACTGGGGGCGGGAGGGACGAGCAGTACTTC. Amino acids: CASTGGGRDEQYF.

This sequence joins TRBV19 and TRBJ2-7, with D possibly being TRBD1 (5 bases). CDR3 length: 12 amino acids. V shed 1 base and J shed 10 bases, with 11 bases lying between them. Germline lookup yields CDR1 LNHDA and CDR2 SQIVND (reference sequence). The CDR3 reads CASSIVDSPQYF. In DNA, the CDR3 is TGTGCCAGTAGTATAGTCGACAGTCCCCAGTACTTC.

The chain combines TRBV4-1 with TRBJ1-1; D possibly corresponds to TRBD1 (5 bases). Germline assignment: CDR1 MGHRA and CDR2 YSYEKL. The CDR3 runs to 14 residues. V was pared by 4 bases and J by 1 base, with 10 bases between. DNA for the CDR3: TGCGCCAGCAGCCTCGGGGGAGGGAACACTGAAGCTTTCTTT. Protein product: CASSLGGGNTEAFF.

In its sample, this clone was seen a few times. The chain carries TRBV7-2 and TRBJ1-3, with D perhaps TRBD1 (6 bases). Germline values: CDR1 SGHTA, CDR2 FQGNSA. V lost 5 bases and J lost 3, with 14 bases in between. The CDR3 has 15 residues. The DNA for the CDR3 is TGTGCCAGCAGCCCATTAGGGGGTCTTGGAAACACCATATATTTT. Residues: CASSPLGGLGNTIYF.

The chain is built from TRBV11-2 and TRBJ1-1; D remains unclear. Per the germline V gene, CDR1 is SGHAT and CDR2 is FQNNGV. The V end lost 1 base, the J end lost 0 bases, and 12 bases lay between the germline ends. There are 16 residues in the CDR3. This CDR3 reads CASSLAGNRMNTEAFF. The DNA of the CDR3 is TGTGCCAGCAGCTTAGCGGGGAATCGGATGAACACTGAAGCTTTCTTT.

This rearrangement joins TRBV6-5 to TRBJ2-1; 9 positions match TRBD1. The V gene's germline CDR1 is MNHEY and CDR2 SVGAGI. Unmatched junction bases numbered 2, after V lost 2 bases and J lost 3 bases. CDR3 length: 15 amino acids. The DNA of the CDR3 is TGTGCCAGCAGTTACAGGGACAGGGTCTACAATGAGCAGTTCTTC. It specifies CASSYRDRVYNEQFF.

The rearrangement joins TRBV2 to TRBJ1-1; 8 bases are a match to TRBD1. Germline lookup yields CDR1 SNHLY and CDR2 FYNNEI. CDR3 size: 15 residues. J gave up 4 bases and V 4 bases, and 8 bases lay outside the gene matches. CDR3 region: CASSATYTGGTEAFF. The CDR3 DNA follows: TGTGCCAGCAGTGCTACATACACAGGGGGCACTGAAGCTTTCTTT.

This rearrangement joins TRBV5-1 to TRBJ1-1; D is possibly TRBD1 (5 bases). V was trimmed by 3 bases and J by 1 base, leaving 7 bases between them. Germline CDR1 is SGHRS and CDR2 is YFSETQ. The CDR3 consists of 13 residues. CDR3 in amino acids: CASSYTGNTEAFF. As DNA, the CDR3 is TGCGCCAGCAGCTATACAGGGAACACTGAAGCTTTCTTT.

J is TRBJ1-1 and V is TRBV19; D is perhaps TRBD1 (6 bases). The CDR3 runs to 14 residues. Trimming pared 7 bases from V and 1 base from J, leaving 13 bases between. The germline V gene encodes CDR1 LNHDA and CDR2 SQIVND (reference sequence). CDR3 bases: TGTGCCAGTAACGCCGGGACACAGAACACTGAAGCTTTCTTT. Its protein is CASNAGTQNTEAFF.

The CDR3 DNA follows: TGTGCCAGTAGTATAAGTGACAGGGGTCATCAGCCCCAGCATTTT. It specifies CASSISDRGHQPQHF. This chain connects TRBV19 to TRBJ1-5, with TRBD1 matching over 8 bases. The CDR3 runs 15 residues. CDR1 is LNHDA and CDR2 is SQIVND in the germline V gene (reference sequence). Trimming took 2 bases from V and 5 from J; bases not matched to a gene: 5.

The chain joins TRBV5-1 to TRBJ2-1; no clear D. The V gene's germline CDR1 is SGHRS and CDR2 YFSETQ. The CDR3 contains 15 residues. Trimming took off 0 bases at V and 3 bases at J, with 10 bases between the two ends. The CDR3 DNA follows: TGCGCCAGCAGCTTGGTGGTACAGAACTACAATGAGCAGTTCTTC. Its translation is CASSLVVQNYNEQFF.

The rearrangement joins TRBV5-1 to TRBJ1-2; 9 bases align to TRBD1. The CDR3 loop spans 14 amino acids. V lost 0 bases, J lost 4 bases, and 1 base stayed unmatched. Germline CDR1 and CDR2: SGHRS and YFSETQ. The chain's CDR3 is CASSLGQGGYGYTF. The CDR3 region has the DNA TGCGCCAGCAGCTTGGGACAGGGGGGCTATGGCTACACCTTC.

This chain links TRBV3-1 (or the pseudogene TRBV3-2) with TRBJ1-6; D might be TRBD1 (5 bases). The CDR3 is 15 residues long. In germline, CDR1 is LGHDT, CDR2 YNNKEL (reference sequence). V was cut by 7 bases and J by 9 bases, with 19 bases left in between. The CDR3 sequence: CASTPTQGFGSPLHF. The DNA for the CDR3 is TGTGCCAGCACCCCCACGCAGGGATTCGGTTCACCCCTCCACTTT.

This chain links TRBV19 with TRBJ2-2; TRBD2 matches at 8 bases. J was trimmed by 5 bases and V by 3 bases; bases with no gene match: 8. CDR1 and CDR2 (germline): LNHDA, SQIVND (reference sequence). This CDR3 is built from 16 residues. The CDR3 DNA reads TGTGCCAGTAGTATCATCAGCGGGAGATTGACCGGGGAGCTGTTTTTT. This codes for CASSIISGRLTGELFF.

The chain is built from TRBV18 and TRBJ1-1, with 7 bases fitting TRBD1. The trim removed 3 bases at V and 2 bases at J, leaving 9 bases unmatched. This CDR3 has 16 amino acids. The germline CDR1 and CDR2 sequences are KGHSH and LQKENI. The CDR3 DNA follows: TGTGCCAGCTCACCCGACAGGGCCGGCTTCAACACTGAAGCTTTCTTT. Amino acids: CASSPDRAGFNTEAFF.

This clone was detected a few times. The chain couples TRBV6-5 to TRBJ1-6; 7 nucleotides match TRBD1. V dropped 6 bases and J dropped 7; count of bases not matched to a gene: 9. Germline values: CDR1 MNHEY, CDR2 SVGAGI. The CDR3 is 15 amino acids. CDR3 residues: CASSLRQGTNSPLHF. CDR3 nucleotide sequence: TGTGCCAGCAGCCTGCGACAGGGAACGAATTCACCCCTCCACTTT.

The chain recombines TRBV7-2 with TRBJ2-1; 8 bases agree with TRBD2. From germline, CDR1 is SGHTA and CDR2 FQGNSA. After removal of 5 bases from V and 0 bases from J, the junction contained 6 bases not matched to a gene. The CDR3 is 16 residues long. The CDR3 sequence: CASSVSGGSSYNEQFF. The CDR3, as DNA: TGTGCCAGCAGCGTCAGCGGGGGCAGCTCCTACAATGAGCAGTTCTTC.

This sequence joins TRBV5-1 and TRBJ1-3; no reliable D call. The CDR3 spans 18 residues. Trimming stripped 0 bases from V and 1 base from J, with 17 bases between. Germline V gives CDR1 SGHRS, CDR2 YFSETQ. The CDR3 loop reads CASSLAPGRMESGNTIYF. CDR3 sequence (DNA): TGCGCCAGCAGCTTGGCGCCAGGCAGGATGGAATCTGGAAACACCATATATTTT.